This T cell receptor beta chain stems from a study of blood T cells in healthy people across ages. Study results and limitations: Unsorted PBMCs blocked a conclusive comparison of naive and antigen-experienced cells.

Of note for this clonotype: The antigen is not known.

The CDR3 runs 15 residues. The V and J ends lost 6 bases and 2 bases, in that order; junction bases with no gene match: 9. Germline values: CDR1 DFQATT, CDR2 SNEGSKA (reference sequence). Through a sample-barcoded 5' primer and a J-beta primer mix, a second PCR was run for about 6 to 11 cycles. Every molecule of cDNA carried a tag from a template-switch adaptor with 12 random nucleotides. TCRdb analysed the 5' RACE reads with MiXCR anew, one entry per CDR3 protein. The profile shows hundreds of thousands of distinct CDR3 sequences, roughly 64% of them singletons. Samples each had at least 5 micrograms of total RNA extracted.

The chain combines TRBV20-1 with TRBJ1-4; 7 bases are a match to TRBD1. Source material: blood. This clonotype originated in a man younger than 45 in good health. The CDR3 protein is CSANRGSGTNEKLFF. The DNA for the CDR3 is TGCAGTGCAAACAGGGGAAGTGGCACTAATGAAAAACTGTTTTTT.